This T cell receptor (beta chain) is drawn from a study of T cell responses to AZD1222 COVID-19 vaccine. Study results and limitations: Dominant at 160-218 and 743-854, vaccine-associated CD4 TCRs also spanned spike.

CDR1 MDHEN and CDR2 SYDVKM come from the germline V gene. CDR3 length equals 14 residues. V lost 3 bases to trimming and J lost 0 bases, with 5 bases between them. A word on this clone: The antigen is unknown.

The table came from immunoSEQ multiplex PCR; TCRdb's copy has only in-frame clones and leaves some out. The sample includes 92,000 or so clones, 85% to 90% of them seen just once. The chain combines TRBV28 with TRBJ1-4, with D hard to call. The sequencing here drew on peripheral blood, taken on day 0 of AZD1222 vaccination. The sequence came from an adult in good health. Here the CDR3 DNA reads TGTGCCAGCAGTTTCCCGGCAACTAATGAAAAACTGTTTTTT. It yields the protein CASSFPATNEKLFF. Looking up the rest from reference TRBV28 and TRBJ1-4 gives the full variable domain: DVKVTQSSRYLVKRTGEKVFLECVQDMDHENMFWYRQDPGLGLRLIYFSYDVKMKEKGDIPEGYSVSREKKERFSLILESASTNQTSMYLCASSFPATNEKLFFGSGTQLSVL.